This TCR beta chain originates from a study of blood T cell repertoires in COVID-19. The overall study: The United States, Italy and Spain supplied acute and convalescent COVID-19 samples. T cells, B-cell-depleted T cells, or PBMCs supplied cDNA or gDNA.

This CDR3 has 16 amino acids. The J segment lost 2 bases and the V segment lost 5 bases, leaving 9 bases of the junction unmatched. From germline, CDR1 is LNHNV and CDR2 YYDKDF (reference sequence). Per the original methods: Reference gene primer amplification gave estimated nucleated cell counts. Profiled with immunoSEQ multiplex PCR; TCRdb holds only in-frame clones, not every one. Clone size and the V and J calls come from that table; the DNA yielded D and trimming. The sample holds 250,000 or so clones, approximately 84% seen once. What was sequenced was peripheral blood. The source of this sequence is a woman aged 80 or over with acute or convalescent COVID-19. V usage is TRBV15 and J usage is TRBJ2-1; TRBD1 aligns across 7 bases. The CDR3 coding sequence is TGTGCCACCAGCCGACAGGGCGCCGAACCCTACAATGAGCAGTTCTTC. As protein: CATSRQGAEPYNEQFF.